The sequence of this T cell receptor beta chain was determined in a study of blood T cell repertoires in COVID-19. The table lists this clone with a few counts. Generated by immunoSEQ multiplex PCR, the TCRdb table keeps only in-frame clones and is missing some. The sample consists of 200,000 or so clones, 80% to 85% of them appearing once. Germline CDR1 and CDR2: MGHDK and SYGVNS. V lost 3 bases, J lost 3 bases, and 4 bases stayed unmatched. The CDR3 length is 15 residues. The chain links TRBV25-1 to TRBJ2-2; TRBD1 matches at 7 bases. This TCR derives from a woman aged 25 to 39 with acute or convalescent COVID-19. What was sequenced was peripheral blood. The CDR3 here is CASSELDRHTGELFF. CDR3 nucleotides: TGTGCCAGCAGTGAGTTGGACAGGCACACCGGGGAGCTGTTTTTT. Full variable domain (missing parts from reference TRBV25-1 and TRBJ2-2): EADIYQTPRYLVIGTGKKITLECSQTMGHDKMYWYQQDPGMELHLIHYSYGVNSTEKGDLSSESTVSRIRTEHFPLTLESARPSHTSQYLCASSELDRHTGELFFGEGSRLTVL.